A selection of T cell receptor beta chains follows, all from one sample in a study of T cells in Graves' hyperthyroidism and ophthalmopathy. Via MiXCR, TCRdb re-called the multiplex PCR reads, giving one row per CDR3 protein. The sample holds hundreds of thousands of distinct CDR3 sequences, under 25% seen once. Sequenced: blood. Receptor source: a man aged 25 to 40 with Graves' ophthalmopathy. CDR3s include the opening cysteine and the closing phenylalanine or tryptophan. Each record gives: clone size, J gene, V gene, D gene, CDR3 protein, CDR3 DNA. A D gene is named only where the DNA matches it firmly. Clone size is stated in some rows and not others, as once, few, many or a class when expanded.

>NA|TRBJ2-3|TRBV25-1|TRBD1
CASSEDREGTDTQYF
TGTGCCAGCAGTGAGGACAGGGAGGGCACAGATACGCAGTATTTT
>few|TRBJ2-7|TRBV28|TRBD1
CASSRGGTGGNEQYF
TGTGCCAGCAGCAGAGGCGGGACAGGGGGCAACGAGCAGTACTTC
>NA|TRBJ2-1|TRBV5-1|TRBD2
CASSLGREFNEQFF
TGCGCCAGCAGCCTCGGGCGGGAGTTTAACGAGCAGTTCTTC
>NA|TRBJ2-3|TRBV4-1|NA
CASSQDVGRGDTQYF
TGCGCCAGCAGCCAAGATGTAGGCCGGGGGGATACGCAGTATTTT
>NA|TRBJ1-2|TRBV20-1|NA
CSARPPNDYGYTF
TGCAGTGCTAGGCCCCCTAATGACTATGGCTACACCTTC
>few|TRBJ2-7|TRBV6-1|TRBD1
CASMGQSYEQYF
TGTGCCAGCATGGGACAGTCCTACGAGCAGTACTTC
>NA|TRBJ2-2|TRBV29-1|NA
CSGGLAGPGELFF
TGCAGCGGGGGATTAGCTGGACCGGGGGAGCTGTTTTTT
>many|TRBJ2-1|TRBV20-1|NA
CSASGGRNEQFF
TGCAGTGCTAGCGGCGGTCGGAATGAGCAGTTCTTC
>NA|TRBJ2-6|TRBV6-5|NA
CASSSEGRNSGANVLTF
TGTGCCAGCAGTTCCGAGGGAAGGAATTCTGGGGCCAACGTCCTGACTTTC
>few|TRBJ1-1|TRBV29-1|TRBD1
CSVGTGNTEAFF
TGCAGCGTTGGGACAGGGAACACTGAAGCTTTCTTT
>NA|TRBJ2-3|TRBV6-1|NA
CASKLSSTDTQYF
TGTGCCAGCAAGCTTAGCAGCACAGATACGCAGTATTTT
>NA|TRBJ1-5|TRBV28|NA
CASLTGGQPQHF
TGTGCCAGCCTTACAGGAGGACAGCCCCAGCATTTT
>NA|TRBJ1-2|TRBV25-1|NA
CASSDSANYGYTF
TGTGCCAGCAGTGATTCTGCTAACTATGGCTACACCTTC
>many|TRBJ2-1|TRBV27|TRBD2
CASSPMTRTSGSNEQFF
TGTGCCAGCAGTCCTATGACCCGGACTAGCGGGAGTAATGAGCAGTTCTTC
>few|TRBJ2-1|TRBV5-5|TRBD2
CASSLGVRKTSGRASNEQFF
TGTGCCAGCAGCTTAGGGGTTCGGAAGACTAGCGGGAGGGCCTCAAATGAGCAGTTCTTC
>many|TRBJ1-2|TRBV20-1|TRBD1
CSARKDRGWYDYGYTF
TGCAGTGCTAGAAAGGACAGGGGTTGGTATGACTATGGCTACACCTTC
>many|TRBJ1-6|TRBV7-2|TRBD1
CASSPGGVSPLHF
TGTGCCAGCAGCCCAGGGGGGGTTTCACCCCTCCACTTT
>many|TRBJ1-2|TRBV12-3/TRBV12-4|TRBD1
CASTTRSQGAYGYTF
TGTGCCAGCACCACTCGATCCCAGGGGGCCTATGGCTACACCTTC
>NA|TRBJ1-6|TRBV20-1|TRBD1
CSATPTGSSYNSPLHF
TGCAGTGCTACCCCGACAGGGAGCTCCTATAATTCACCCCTCCACTTT
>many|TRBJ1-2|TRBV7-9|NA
CASSRIQDNYGYTF
TGTGCCAGCAGCCGAATACAAGATAACTATGGCTACACCTTC
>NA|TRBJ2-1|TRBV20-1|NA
CSAPPPRRGGEQFF
TGCAGTGCCCCTCCCCCCCGGCGTGGGGGAGAGCAGTTCTTC
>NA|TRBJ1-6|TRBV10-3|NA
CAISGEEGNSPLHF
TGTGCCATCAGTGGGGAAGAGGGGAATTCACCCCTCCACTTT
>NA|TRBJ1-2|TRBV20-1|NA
CSAQPVLNYGYTF
TGCAGTGCCCAACCGGTGTTGAACTATGGCTACACCTTC
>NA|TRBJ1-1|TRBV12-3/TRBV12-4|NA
CASSLASGTEAFF
TGTGCCAGCAGTCTCGCTTCAGGGACTGAAGCTTTCTTT
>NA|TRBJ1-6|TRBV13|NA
CASSFYTADSYNSPLHF
TGTGCCAGCAGCTTTTATACAGCAGACTCCTATAATTCACCCCTCCACTTT
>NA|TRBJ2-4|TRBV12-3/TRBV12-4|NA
CASSFSGAETKNIQYF
TGTGCCAGCAGTTTTTCGGGGGCTGAGACCAAAAACATTCAGTACTTC
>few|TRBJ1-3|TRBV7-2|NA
CASSLRTTTGNTIYF
TGTGCCAGCAGCTTACGGACAACTACTGGAAACACCATATATTTT
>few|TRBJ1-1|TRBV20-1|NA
CSAPNWDTMNTEAFF
TGCAGTGCTCCAAATTGGGACACCATGAACACTGAAGCTTTCTTT
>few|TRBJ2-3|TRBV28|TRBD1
CASSLHRGRSTDTQYF
TGTGCCAGCAGTTTACACAGGGGCCGGAGCACAGATACGCAGTATTTT
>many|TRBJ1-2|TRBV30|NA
CAWERAATGYTF
TGTGCCTGGGAGAGGGCCGCGACTGGCTACACCTTC
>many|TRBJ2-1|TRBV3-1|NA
CASSQARVHNEQFF
TGTGCCAGCAGCCAAGCCAGGGTCCACAATGAGCAGTTCTTC
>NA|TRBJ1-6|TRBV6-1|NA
CASSEAESSYNSPLHF
TGTGCCAGCAGTGAAGCAGAGAGCTCCTATAATTCACCCCTCCACTTT
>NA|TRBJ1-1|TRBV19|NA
CASSAPDRWNTEAFF
TGTGCCAGTAGTGCTCCGGACAGATGGAACACTGAAGCTTTCTTT
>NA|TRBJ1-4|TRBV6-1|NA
CASSGGPLEKLFF
TGTGCCAGCAGTGGCGGTCCCTTAGAAAAACTGTTTTTT
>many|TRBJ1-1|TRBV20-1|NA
CSSGGLGGVNTEAFF
TGCAGTAGCGGGGGGCTCGGGGGGGTGAACACTGAAGCTTTCTTT
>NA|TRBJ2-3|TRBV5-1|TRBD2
CASSSSTSGRSTDTQYF
TGCGCCAGCAGCTCCTCGACTAGCGGGAGGAGCACAGATACGCAGTATTTT
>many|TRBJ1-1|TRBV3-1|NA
CASSQRASGTEAFF
TGTGCCAGCAGCCAACGGGCAAGCGGGACTGAAGCTTTCTTT
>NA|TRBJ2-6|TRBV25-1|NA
CASSEWDNSGGLEASGANVLTF
TGTGCCAGCAGTGAATGGGATAATTCCGGGGGGCTCGAGGCTTCTGGGGCCAACGTCCTGACTTTC
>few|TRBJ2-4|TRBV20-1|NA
CSARETPGSAKNIQYF
TGCAGTGCTAGAGAGACGCCGGGATCAGCCAAAAACATTCAGTACTTC
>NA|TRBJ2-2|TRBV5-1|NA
CASSWLGQEAGELFF
TGCGCCAGCAGCTGGCTAGGGCAAGAGGCCGGGGAGCTGTTTTTT
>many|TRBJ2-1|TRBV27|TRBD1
CASKGQGNNEQFF
TGTGCCAGCAAGGGACAGGGAAACAATGAGCAGTTCTTC
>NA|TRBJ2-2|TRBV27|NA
CASSRRGQGSTGELFF
TGTGCCAGCAGTCGGAGGGGGCAGGGCAGCACCGGGGAGCTGTTTTTT
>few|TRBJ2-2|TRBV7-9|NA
CASLRTDANTGELFF
TGTGCCAGCCTCAGGACAGACGCGAACACCGGGGAGCTGTTTTTT
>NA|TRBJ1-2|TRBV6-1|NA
CASTLGLNYGYTF
TGTGCCAGCACCCTCGGACTTAACTATGGCTACACCTTC
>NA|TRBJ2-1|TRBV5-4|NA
CASSLGGIAYNEQFF
TGTGCCAGCAGCTTGGGGGGAATCGCCTACAATGAGCAGTTCTTC
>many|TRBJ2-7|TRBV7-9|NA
CASSLGAGVLAYEQYF
TGTGCCAGCAGCTTAGGGGCAGGCGTCCTTGCCTACGAGCAGTACTTC
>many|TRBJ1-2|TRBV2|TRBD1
CASQGQGARYYGYTF
TGTGCCAGCCAAGGACAGGGGGCTAGGTACTATGGCTACACCTTC
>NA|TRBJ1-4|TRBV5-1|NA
CASSLGGIYEKLFF
TGCGCCAGCAGCTTGGGTGGAATTTATGAAAAACTGTTTTTT
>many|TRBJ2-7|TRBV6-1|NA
CASSSDRYEQYF
TGTGCCAGCTCATCAGACAGGTACGAGCAGTACTTC
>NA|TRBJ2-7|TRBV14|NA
CASSQDLVGSHEQYF
TGTGCCAGCAGCCAAGATCTCGTCGGGAGCCACGAGCAGTACTTC
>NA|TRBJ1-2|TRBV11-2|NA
CASSHPMSYGYTF
TGTGCCAGCAGCCATCCGATGTCCTATGGCTACACCTTC
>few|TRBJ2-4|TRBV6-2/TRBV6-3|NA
CASRGERAKNIQYF
TGTGCCAGCAGGGGAGAGCGAGCCAAAAACATTCAGTACTTC
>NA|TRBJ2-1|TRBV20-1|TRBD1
CSARDRVRGSINEQFF
TGCAGTGCTAGAGATCGGGTCAGGGGGTCCATCAATGAGCAGTTCTTC
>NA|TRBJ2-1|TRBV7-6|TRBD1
CASSRGTGGYFNEQFF
TGTGCCAGCAGCAGAGGTACAGGGGGCTATTTTAATGAGCAGTTCTTC
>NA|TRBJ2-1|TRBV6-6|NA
CASSYSTSGDEQFF
TGTGCCAGCAGTTACTCGACCTCGGGGGATGAGCAGTTCTTC